These 27 T cell receptor beta chains came from one sample sequenced in a study of blood T cell repertoires in COVID-19. Clones were read by immunoSEQ multiplex PCR, and TCRdb kept only the in-frame ones, dropping some. The data hold around 67,000 clones, with 90% to 95% observed a single time. The material sequenced was peripheral blood. All receptors come from a human donor in a cohort sampled during active COVID-19.

This sequence joins TRBV4-3 and TRBJ2-1; 10 nucleotides line up with TRBD2. Germline CDR1 LGHNA, CDR2 YSLEER. Losses at the gene ends were 0 bases for V and 4 bases for J; bases not matched to a gene: 9. The length of the CDR3 is 18 residues. CDR3 sequence (DNA): TGCGCCAGCAGCCAAGACTCTAGCGGGGGAAACTATTACAATGAGCAGTTCTTC. It specifies CASSQDSSGGNYYNEQFF.

The rearrangement joins TRBV12-5 to TRBJ1-3; possibly TRBD1 for D (6 bases). The germline gives CDR1 LGHNT, CDR2 FRNRAP. The V end was cut by 1 base, the J end by 2 bases, with 9 bases between. This CDR3 is built from 15 residues. The CDR3 nucleotides read TGTGCTAGTGGTTTGGGGACAGAGACTGGAAACACCATATATTTT. Its protein is CASGLGTETGNTIYF. Full variable domain (rest looked up from reference TRBV12-5 and TRBJ1-3): DARVTQTPRHKVTEMGQEVTMRCQPILGHNTVFWYRQTMMQGLELLAYFRNRAPLDDSGMPKDRFSAEMPDATLATLKIQPSEPRDSAVYFCASGLGTETGNTIYFGEGSWLTVV.

The genes are TRBV27 and TRBJ2-7; 8 bases align to TRBD1. The CDR3 consists of 14 residues. Germline trimming cut 8 bases from V and 0 bases from J; bases unmatched to any gene: 6. CDR1 and CDR2 (germline): MNHEY, SMNVEV (reference sequence). The CDR3 here is CASGMGTGSYEQYF. The CDR3 coding sequence is TGTGCCAGCGGCATGGGGACAGGCTCCTACGAGCAGTACTTC.

The chain couples TRBV27 to TRBJ1-3; D is unclear. Germline V gene lookup returns CDR1 MNHEY and CDR2 SMNVEV (reference sequence). This CDR3 region has 15 residues. V gave up 0 bases and J gave up 1 base, with 7 bases separating them. For the CDR3, the DNA is TGTGCCAGCAGTTTATCGGGCAGTTCTGGAAACACCATATATTTT. It encodes CASSLSGSSGNTIYF.

This chain connects TRBV5-6 to TRBJ1-2; 9 bases agree with TRBD1. Germline V gene sequence: CDR1 SGHDT, CDR2 YYEEEE. The CDR3 length is 18 residues. Germline trimming cut 3 bases from V and 4 bases from J; bases unmatched to any gene: 16. The CDR3 DNA follows: TGTGCCAGCAGCTCATATCAAGGGATACAGGGGGCCACCTATGGCTACACCTTC. This codes for CASSSYQGIQGATYGYTF. The full variable domain, its missing parts supplied by reference TRBV5-6 and TRBJ1-2, is DAGVTQSPTHLIKTRGQQVTLRCSPKSGHDTVSWYQQALGQGPQFIFQYYEEEERQRGNFPDRFSGHQFPNYSSELNVNALLLGDSALYLCASSSYQGIQGATYGYTFGSGTRLTVV.

The genes are TRBV4-1 and TRBJ2-7, with D unclear. The germline CDR1 and CDR2 sequences are MGHRA and YSYEKL. V was clipped by 0 bases and J by 2 bases, with 8 bases between them. This CDR3 region has 14 residues. The CDR3 region is CASSQDIRTYEQYF. The CDR3 DNA is TGCGCCAGCAGCCAAGACATCAGGACCTACGAGCAGTACTTC.

The gene calls are TRBV3-1 (or the pseudogene TRBV3-2) and TRBJ1-2; 10 nucleotides match TRBD1. The CDR3 contains 17 residues. Germline V CDR1 and CDR2: LGHDT, YNNKEL (reference sequence). V dropped 0 bases and J dropped 5; count of bases not matched to a gene: 9. CDR3: CASSQDRRGQGDYGYTF. The CDR3 DNA is TGTGCCAGCAGCCAAGATCGTCGTGGACAGGGGGATTATGGCTACACCTTC.

The chain joins TRBV9 to TRBJ1-3; D ambiguous. Germline CDR1 reads SGDLS; CDR2 reads YYNGEE. The CDR3 has 20 residues. V was cut by 5 bases and J by 0 bases, with 27 bases left in between. The CDR3 is CASRGCPGAGTPSSGNTIYF. In DNA, the CDR3 is TGTGCCAGCAGGGGGTGTCCGGGAGCGGGAACACCCTCCTCTGGAAACACCATATATTTT.

This clone was recorded only once. The genes are TRBV2 and TRBJ1-5, with D possibly TRBD1 on 6 matching bases. Per the germline V gene, CDR1 is SNHLY and CDR2 is FYNNEI. The CDR3 covers 20 residues. V lost 4 bases and J lost 3, with 28 bases in between. As DNA, the CDR3 is TGTGCCAGCAGTGGATCCACCCTGATAACGGACAGTAAAGCCAATCAGCCCCAGCATTTT. Translating it yields CASSGSTLITDSKANQPQHF.

V usage is TRBV5-1 and J usage is TRBJ1-3; D is undetermined. The CDR3 covers 14 residues. The germline V and J ends were trimmed by 4 bases and 0 bases, with 8 bases remaining between them. The germline CDR1 and CDR2 sequences are SGHRS and YFSETQ. The CDR3 DNA follows: TGCGCCAGCAGCCCACGGTTCTCTGGAAACACCATATATTTT. Translation gives CASSPRFSGNTIYF.

Here the CDR3 reads CASSLGGDYTEAFF. The DNA for the CDR3 is TGTGCCAGCAGCTTGGGAGGAGACTACACTGAAGCTTTCTTT. The chain combines TRBV5-4 with TRBJ1-1, with D hard to call. CDR3 size: 14 residues. Germline V CDR1 and CDR2: SGHNT, YYREEE (reference sequence). The germline V and J ends were trimmed by 0 bases and 3 bases, with 9 bases remaining between them. Looking up the rest from reference TRBV5-4 and TRBJ1-1 gives the full variable domain: ETGVTQSPTHLIKTRGQQVTLRCSSQSGHNTVSWYQQALGQGPQFIFQYYREEENGRGNFPPRFSGLQFPNYSSELNVNALELDDSALYLCASSLGGDYTEAFFGQGTRLTVV.

CDR3 residues: CSVGEVGQPQHF. The CDR3 DNA is TGCAGCGTCGGGGAGGTAGGGCAGCCCCAGCATTTT. The chain employs TRBV29-1 and TRBJ1-5; D unclear. The length of the CDR3 is 12 residues. Germline values: CDR1 SQVTM, CDR2 ANQGSEA. V lost 6 bases, J lost 7 bases, and 13 bases lay in between.

The chain recombines TRBV7-2 with TRBJ2-7; 11 bases line up with TRBD2. Per the germline V gene, CDR1 is SGHTA and CDR2 is FQGNSA. CDR3 length equals 16 residues. V lost 5 bases to trimming and J lost 0 bases; unmatched junction nucleotides: 6. The CDR3 reads CASSQASGGYSYEQYF. DNA for the CDR3: TGTGCCAGCAGCCAGGCTAGCGGGGGGTACTCCTACGAGCAGTACTTC.

The J gene is TRBJ2-1, the V gene TRBV5-1, with 9 bases matching TRBD2. V dropped 4 bases and J dropped 4; count of bases not matched to a gene: 12. Germline V CDR1 and CDR2: SGHRS, YFSETQ. This CDR3 has 17 residues. The CDR3 bases are TGCGCCAGCAGCCAACTAAAAGCGGGGGGAGCTTACAATGAGCAGTTCTTC. Encoded protein: CASSQLKAGGAYNEQFF.

The chain recombines TRBV11-2 with TRBJ2-7, with TRBD1 matching over 9 bases. V trimming: 5 bases; J trimming: 3 bases; junction bases outside the gene matches: 8. This CDR3 contains 15 residues. CDR1 is SGHAT and CDR2 is FQNNGV in the germline V gene. The CDR3 protein is CASSPRQGVGYEQYF. In DNA, the CDR3 is TGTGCCAGCAGCCCCCGACAGGGGGTGGGCTACGAGCAGTACTTC.

This clone was seen only once. The V gene is TRBV5-1, the J gene TRBJ2-7; 9 nucleotides match TRBD2. The ends lost 2 bases at V and 5 bases at J; junction bases unmatched: 11. CDR3 length: 16 residues. CDR1 SGHRS and CDR2 YFSETQ come from the germline V gene. CDR3 nucleotide sequence: TGCGCCAGCAGCTTAGGCCTAGCGGGGAGGATCCACGAGCAGTACTTC. This encodes CASSLGLAGRIHEQYF.

The chain links TRBV7-8 to TRBJ2-6; D perhaps matches TRBD1 (5 bases). CDR1 and CDR2 from the germline V gene are SGHVS and FQNEAQ. CDR3 length: 20 residues. V was shortened by 1 base and J by 0 bases, with 19 bases between the two germline ends. The CDR3 DNA reads as TGTGCCAGCAGCTTAGTCAGGGCTCGACAGCCCCCCTCTGGGGCCAACGTCCTGACTTTC. Translation: CASSLVRARQPPSGANVLTF.

This clone was seen only a few times. This chain connects TRBV2 to TRBJ2-7; D not resolved. Germline V gene lookup returns CDR1 SNHLY and CDR2 FYNNEI. The CDR3 spans 13 residues. Trimming removed 2 bases at V and 2 bases at J, with 7 bases between. CDR3 loop: CASSESSPYEQYF. The CDR3, as DNA: TGTGCCAGCAGTGAAAGTAGTCCCTACGAGCAGTACTTC.

The rearrangement joins TRBV27 to TRBJ2-7, with a possible D match to TRBD2 (5 bases). Deletions cut 5 bases from V and 0 bases from J, with 20 bases between. From germline, CDR1 is MNHEY and CDR2 SMNVEV (reference sequence). This CDR3 comprises 17 residues. CDR3 sequence (DNA): TGTGCCAGCAGTCCTATCTTGCCGAAGGACTTCTCCTACGAGCAGTACTTC. Translating it yields CASSPILPKDFSYEQYF.

This clone has only a few counts. The gene calls are TRBV5-1 and TRBJ1-6; no reliable D call. Trimming cost V 1 base and J 8 bases, with 13 bases left between them. Germline CDR1 and CDR2: SGHRS and YFSETQ. This CDR3 spans 15 amino acids. Here the CDR3 reads CASSLLFGGDSPLHF. The DNA of the CDR3 is TGCGCCAGCAGCTTGTTATTCGGCGGGGATTCACCCCTCCACTTT.

Notes on this clone: The germline gene is not matched at one end of the junction; a read error may be the cause. Additional DNA sequences in this sample encode the identical CDR3. The CDR3 DNA reads TGTGCTAGCAACCCAACCGGGACAGAATACTACGAGCAGTACTTC. As protein: CASNPTGTEYYEQYF. The genes are TRBV25-1 and TRBJ2-7; 7 bases are shared with TRBD1. CDR1 and CDR2 (germline): MGHDK, SYGVNS. The CDR3 runs 15 residues.

This chain joins TRBV4-1 and TRBJ1-4; weak D call: TRBD1 (5 bases). This CDR3 contains 14 residues. V lost 1 base and J 8 bases, leaving 11 bases between the germline ends. Germline-derived CDR1 and CDR2 are MGHRA and YSYEKL. CDR3 nucleotide sequence: TGCGCCAGCAGCCAAGGCAGGGTGGCGGAAAAACTGTTTTTT. Translated: CASSQGRVAEKLFF.

The chain is built from TRBV4-2 and TRBJ1-4; unclear D gene. The germline V gene encodes CDR1 LGHNA and CDR2 YNFKEQ. V was trimmed by 3 bases and J by 12 bases, leaving 8 bases between them. The CDR3 contains 11 residues. The CDR3, as DNA: TGTGCCAGCAGCCAGAGCGCCGAACTGTTTTTT. Protein: CASSQSAELFF.

The chain couples TRBV2 to TRBJ1-4; 8 nucleotides line up with TRBD1. The CDR3 has 14 residues. V dropped 6 bases and J dropped 4; count of bases not matched to a gene: 4. CDR1 SNHLY and CDR2 FYNNEI come from the germline V gene. Here the CDR3 DNA reads TGTGCCAGCAGCGACAGGGGTGGTAATGAAAAACTGTTTTTT. The encoded protein is CASSDRGGNEKLFF.

The chain employs TRBV19 and TRBJ2-7; 9 nucleotides line up with TRBD1. The CDR3 is 14 residues long. Germline values: CDR1 LNHDA, CDR2 SQIVND (reference sequence). V was clipped by 5 bases and J by 6 bases; unmatched bases: 8. The CDR3 region is CASSVQGAGSEQYF. In DNA form, the CDR3 reads TGTGCCAGTAGTGTACAGGGGGCCGGAAGCGAGCAGTACTTC.

This clone is a singleton in its sample. The chain links TRBV5-1 to TRBJ1-6, with TRBD1 as a possible D gene (6 bases). CDR3 length: 15 residues. Germline loops: CDR1 SGHRS, CDR2 YFSETQ. Trimming took off 0 bases at V and 8 bases at J, with 12 bases between the two ends. This CDR3 reads CASSLEGVGDSPLHF. CDR3 DNA sequence: TGCGCCAGCAGCTTGGAGGGGGTCGGGGATTCACCCCTCCACTTT.

This chain connects TRBV9 to TRBJ1-1; D is undetermined. Per germline, CDR1 SGDLS and CDR2 YYNGEE. The V gene lost 0 bases and the J gene lost 0 bases, with 6 bases spanning the gap. CDR3 length equals 14 residues. CDR3 sequence (DNA): TGTGCCAGCAGCGTAGCTACGGTGAACACTGAAGCTTTCTTT. Translated, it gives CASSVATVNTEAFF. Looking up the rest from reference TRBV9 and TRBJ1-1 gives the full variable domain: DSGVTQTPKHLITATGQRVTLRCSPRSGDLSVYWYQQSLDQGLQFLIQYYNGEERAKGNILERFSAQQFPDLHSELNLSSLELGDSALYFCASSVATVNTEAFFGQGTRLTVV.